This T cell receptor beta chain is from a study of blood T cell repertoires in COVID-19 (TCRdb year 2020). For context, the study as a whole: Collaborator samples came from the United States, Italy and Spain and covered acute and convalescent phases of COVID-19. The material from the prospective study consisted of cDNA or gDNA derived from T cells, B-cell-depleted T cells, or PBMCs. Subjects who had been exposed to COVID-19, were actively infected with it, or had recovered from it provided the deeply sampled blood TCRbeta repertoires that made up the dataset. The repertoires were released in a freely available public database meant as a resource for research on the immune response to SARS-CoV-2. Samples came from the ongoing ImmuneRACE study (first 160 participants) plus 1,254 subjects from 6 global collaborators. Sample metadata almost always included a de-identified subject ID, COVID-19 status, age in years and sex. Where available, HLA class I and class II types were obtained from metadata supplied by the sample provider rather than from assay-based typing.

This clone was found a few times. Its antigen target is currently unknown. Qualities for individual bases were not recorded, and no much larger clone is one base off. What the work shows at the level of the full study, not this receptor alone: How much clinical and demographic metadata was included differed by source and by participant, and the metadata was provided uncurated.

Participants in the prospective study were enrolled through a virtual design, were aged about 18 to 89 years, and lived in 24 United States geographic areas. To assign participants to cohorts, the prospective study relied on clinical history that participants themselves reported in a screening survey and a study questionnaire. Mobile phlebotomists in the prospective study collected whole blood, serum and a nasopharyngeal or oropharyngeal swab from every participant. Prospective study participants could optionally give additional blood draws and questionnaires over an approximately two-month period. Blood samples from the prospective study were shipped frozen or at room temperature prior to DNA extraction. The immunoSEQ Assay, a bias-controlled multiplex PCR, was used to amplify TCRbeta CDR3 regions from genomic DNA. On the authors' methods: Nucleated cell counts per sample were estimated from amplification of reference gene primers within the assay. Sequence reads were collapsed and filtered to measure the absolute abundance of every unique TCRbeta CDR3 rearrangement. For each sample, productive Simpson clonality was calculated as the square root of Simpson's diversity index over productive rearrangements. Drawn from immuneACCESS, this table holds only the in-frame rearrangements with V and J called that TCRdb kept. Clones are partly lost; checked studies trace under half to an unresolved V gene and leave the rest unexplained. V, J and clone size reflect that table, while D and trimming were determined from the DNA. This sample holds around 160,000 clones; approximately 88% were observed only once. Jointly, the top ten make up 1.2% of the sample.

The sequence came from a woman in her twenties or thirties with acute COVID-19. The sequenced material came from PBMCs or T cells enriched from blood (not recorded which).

The nucleotides read TGTGCCAGCAGCTCTTCGACTAGCGGAGGGTACGAGCAGTACTTC. This yields the protein CASSSSTSGGYEQYF. The chain is made from TRBV11-3 and TRBJ2-7; 9 bases in the middle match TRBD2. The germline V gene supplies CDR1 SGHNT and CDR2 YENEEA. The CDR3 measures 15 amino acids from cysteine to phenylalanine. CDR3 DNA only is kept here, 45 bases in frame from base 1. Here V drops 4 bases and J drops 4 bases, and the junction holds 8 bases not matched to any gene. Supplemented by the reference TRBV11-3 and TRBJ2-7 proteins around the CDR3, the complete variable domain is EAGVVQSPRYKIIEKKQPVAFWCNPISGHNTLYWYLQNLGQGPELLIRYENEEAVDDSQLPKDRFSAERLKGVDSTLKIQPAELGDSAVYLCASSSSTSGGYEQYFGPGTRLTVT.